A single sample gave rise to the 7 T cell receptor beta chains below, sequenced in a study of shared clonotypes between healthy human individuals. Measured with immunoSEQ multiplex PCR; TCRdb has only the in-frame clones, and not every one. The sample lists about 580,000 clones, roughly 98% occurring once. Terminally differentiated effector memory CD45RA+ cells were excluded by CCR7 positive selection of CD45RO-negative cells. Sample: naive CD8+ T cells sorted from blood. The receptor set was obtained from a man aged 25-45 years in good health.

Comment on this clone: Different DNA sequences within this sample yield the same CDR3. This chain connects TRBV9 to TRBJ1-1, with D unresolved. The CDR3 runs to 13 residues. The V and J ends lost 0 bases and 4 bases respectively, with 7 bases between them. Germline V lookup: CDR1 SGDLS, CDR2 YYNGEE. As DNA, the CDR3 is TGTGCCAGCAGCGTAGATAGAGGCACTGAAGCTTTCTTT. Translating gives CASSVDRGTEAFF.

The chain employs TRBV5-1 and TRBJ2-5; the D gene is possibly TRBD2 (7 bases). CDR3 length equals 15 residues. Germline V gene data show CDR1 as SGHRS and CDR2 as YFSETQ. Trimming cost V 0 bases and J 2 bases, with 11 bases left between them. CDR3 residues: CASSLVGGGQETQYF. The CDR3 region has the DNA TGCGCCAGCAGCTTGGTGGGAGGGGGTCAAGAGACCCAGTACTTC.

This chain connects TRBV9 to TRBJ1-1, with D possibly matching TRBD1 (6 bases). V lost 3 bases and J 7 bases, leaving 7 bases between the germline ends. Per germline, CDR1 SGDLS and CDR2 YYNGEE. The CDR3 spans 11 residues. The CDR3 DNA reads TGTGCCAGCAGCGCAGGGGTTGAAGCTTTCTTT. It is translated as CASSAGVEAFF.

V and J are TRBV28 and TRBJ2-2; D unclear. Trimming shortened V by 5 bases and J by 0 bases, and 1 base separated the two germline ends. CDR3 length equals 12 residues. Germline V gene data show CDR1 as MDHEN and CDR2 as SYDVKM. The CDR3 reads CASSANTGELFF. The CDR3 DNA reads TGTGCCAGCAGTGCGAACACCGGGGAGCTGTTTTTT.

The chain joins TRBV7-9 to TRBJ2-2, with 7 bases matching TRBD1. V shed 5 bases, J shed 7 bases, and the junction held 10 bases outside the gene matches. The CDR3 is 15 residues long. Germline CDR1 SEHNR, CDR2 FQNEAQ (reference sequence). CDR3 amino acids: CASSGDRALNGELFF. CDR3 nucleotide sequence: TGTGCCAGCAGCGGCGACAGGGCGTTGAACGGGGAGCTGTTTTTT.

Of note for this clone: At the DNA level, this CDR3 is encoded by other sequences in the same sample as well. The chain has TRBV7-9 and TRBJ2-7; TRBD1 agrees at 9 bases. Trimming took 4 bases from V and 2 from J; bases not matched to a gene: 3. The CDR3 length is 14 residues. Germline V CDR1 and CDR2: SEHNR, FQNEAQ (reference sequence). This chain's CDR3 is CASSSRQGAYEQYF. In DNA form, the CDR3 reads TGTGCCAGCAGCTCCCGACAGGGGGCCTACGAGCAGTACTTC.

V and J are TRBV6-6 and TRBJ2-7, with unresolved D. V lost 6 bases to trimming and J lost 7 bases, with 19 bases between them. The germline V gene encodes CDR1 MNHNY and CDR2 SVGAGI (reference sequence). This CDR3 region has 14 residues. CDR3: CASSRRSNDREQYF. In nucleotides, the CDR3 is TGTGCCAGCAGCCGCAGGAGCAATGATAGGGAGCAGTACTTC.